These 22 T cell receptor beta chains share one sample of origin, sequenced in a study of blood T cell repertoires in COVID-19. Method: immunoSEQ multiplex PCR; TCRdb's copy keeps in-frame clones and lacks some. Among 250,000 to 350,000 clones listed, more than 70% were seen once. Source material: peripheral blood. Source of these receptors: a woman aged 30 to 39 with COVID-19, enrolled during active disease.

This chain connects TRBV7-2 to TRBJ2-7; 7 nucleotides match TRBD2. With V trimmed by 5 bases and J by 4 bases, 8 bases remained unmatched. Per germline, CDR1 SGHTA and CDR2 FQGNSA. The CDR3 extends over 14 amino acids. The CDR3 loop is CASSQNGRGYEQYF. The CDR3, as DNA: TGTGCCAGCAGCCAAAATGGGCGGGGGTACGAGCAGTACTTC.

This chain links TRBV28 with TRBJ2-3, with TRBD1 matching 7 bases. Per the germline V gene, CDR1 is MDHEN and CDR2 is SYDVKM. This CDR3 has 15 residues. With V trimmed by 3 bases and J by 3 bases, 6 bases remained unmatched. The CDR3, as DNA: TGTGCCAGCAGTTTTTGGCAGGGGGTAACAGATACGCAGTATTTT. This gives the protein CASSFWQGVTDTQYF.

This chain's CDR3 is CASSRLTGAYGYTF. The CDR3, as DNA: TGTGCCAGCAGTAGATTGACAGGGGCCTATGGCTACACCTTC. The chain couples TRBV6-5 to TRBJ1-2, with 8 positions matching TRBD1. Unmatched junction bases numbered 6, after V lost 5 bases and J lost 4 bases. This CDR3 comprises 14 residues. In germline, CDR1 is MNHEY, CDR2 SVGAGI.

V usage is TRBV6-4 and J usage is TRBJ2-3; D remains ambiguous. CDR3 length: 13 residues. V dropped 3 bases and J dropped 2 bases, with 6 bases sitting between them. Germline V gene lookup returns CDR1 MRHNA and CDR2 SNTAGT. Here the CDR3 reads CASSDGPTDTQYF. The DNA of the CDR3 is TGTGCCAGCAGTGATGGCCCCACAGATACGCAGTATTTT.

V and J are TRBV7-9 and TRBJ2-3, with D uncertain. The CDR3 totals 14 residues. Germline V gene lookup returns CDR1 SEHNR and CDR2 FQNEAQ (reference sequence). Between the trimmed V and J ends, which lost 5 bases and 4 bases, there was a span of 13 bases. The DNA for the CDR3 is TGTGCCAGCAGCGTATACCAAGCCGCAGATACGCAGTATTTT. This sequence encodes CASSVYQAADTQYF.

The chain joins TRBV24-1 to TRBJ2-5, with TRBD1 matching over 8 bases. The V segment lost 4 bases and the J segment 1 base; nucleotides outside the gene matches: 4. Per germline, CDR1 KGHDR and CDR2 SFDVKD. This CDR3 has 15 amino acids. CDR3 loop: CATSDLQGVQETQYF. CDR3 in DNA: TGTGCCACCAGTGACCTACAGGGGGTCCAAGAGACCCAGTACTTC.

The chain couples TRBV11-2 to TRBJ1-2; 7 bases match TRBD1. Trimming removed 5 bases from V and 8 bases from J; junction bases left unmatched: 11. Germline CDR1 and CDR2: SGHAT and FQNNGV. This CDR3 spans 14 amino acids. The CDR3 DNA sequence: TGTGCCAGCAGCCCAGGTGCAGGGGGTGGAGGCTACACCTTC. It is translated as CASSPGAGGGGYTF.

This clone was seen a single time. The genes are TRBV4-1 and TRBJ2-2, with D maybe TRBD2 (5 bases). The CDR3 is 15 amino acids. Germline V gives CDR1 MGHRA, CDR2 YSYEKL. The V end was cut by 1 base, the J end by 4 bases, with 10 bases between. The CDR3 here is CASSQGVRVTGELFF. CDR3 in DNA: TGCGCCAGCAGCCAAGGGGTGAGGGTCACCGGGGAGCTGTTTTTT.

The CDR3 nucleotides are TGCGCCAGCAGCCAAGGATCTCTCCCGGGTGAAAAACTGTTTTTT. It translates to CASSQGSLPGEKLFF. The chain is built from TRBV4-1 and TRBJ1-4; D gene unclear. Germline V CDR1 and CDR2: MGHRA, YSYEKL. Trimming cost V 1 base and J 7 bases, with 13 bases left between them. The CDR3 has 15 amino acids.

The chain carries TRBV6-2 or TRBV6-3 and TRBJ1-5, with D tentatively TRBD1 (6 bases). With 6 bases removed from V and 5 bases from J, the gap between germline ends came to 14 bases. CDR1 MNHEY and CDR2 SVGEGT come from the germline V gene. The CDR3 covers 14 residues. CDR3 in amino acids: CASSTKQGHQPQHF. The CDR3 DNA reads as TGTGCCAGCAGCACCAAACAGGGCCATCAGCCCCAGCATTTT.

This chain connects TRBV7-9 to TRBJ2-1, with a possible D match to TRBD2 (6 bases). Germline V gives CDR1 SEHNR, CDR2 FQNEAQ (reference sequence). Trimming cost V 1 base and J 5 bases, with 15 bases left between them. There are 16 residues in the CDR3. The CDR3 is CASSLVGGVVNNEQFF. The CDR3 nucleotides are TGTGCCAGCAGCTTAGTCGGGGGAGTGGTGAACAATGAGCAGTTCTTC.

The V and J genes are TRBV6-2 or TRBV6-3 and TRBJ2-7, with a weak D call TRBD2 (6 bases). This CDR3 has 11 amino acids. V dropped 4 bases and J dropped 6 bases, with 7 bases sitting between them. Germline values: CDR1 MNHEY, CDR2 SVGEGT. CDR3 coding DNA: TGTGCCAGCAGTTTAGCGGCCGAGCAGTACTTC. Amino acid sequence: CASSLAAEQYF.

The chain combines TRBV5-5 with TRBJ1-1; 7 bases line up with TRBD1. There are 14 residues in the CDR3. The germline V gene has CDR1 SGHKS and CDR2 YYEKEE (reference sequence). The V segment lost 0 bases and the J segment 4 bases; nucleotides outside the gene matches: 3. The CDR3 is CASSLVSGGTEAFF. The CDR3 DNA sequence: TGTGCCAGCAGCTTGGTATCAGGGGGCACTGAAGCTTTCTTT.

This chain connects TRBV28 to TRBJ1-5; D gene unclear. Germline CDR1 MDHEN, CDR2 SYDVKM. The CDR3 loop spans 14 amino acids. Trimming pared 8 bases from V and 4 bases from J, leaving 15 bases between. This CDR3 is CASGSRVINQPQHF. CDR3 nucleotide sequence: TGTGCCAGCGGCTCACGGGTAATAAATCAGCCCCAGCATTTT.

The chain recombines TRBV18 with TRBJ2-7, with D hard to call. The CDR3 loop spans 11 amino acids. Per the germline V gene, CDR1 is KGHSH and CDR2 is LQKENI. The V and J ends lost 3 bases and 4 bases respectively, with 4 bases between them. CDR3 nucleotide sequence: TGTGCCAGCTCACCTAATTACGAGCAGTACTTC. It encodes CASSPNYEQYF.

Here the CDR3 DNA reads TGTGCCAGCAGCCAAATAGCGGGAGGTCTCACAGATACGCAGTATTTT. It yields the protein CASSQIAGGLTDTQYF. The chain couples TRBV11-1 to TRBJ2-3; 10 nucleotides agree with TRBD2. The CDR3 extends over 16 amino acids. V lost 5 bases to trimming and J lost 2 bases; unmatched junction nucleotides: 7. Germline V gene lookup returns CDR1 SGHAT and CDR2 FQDESV (reference sequence).

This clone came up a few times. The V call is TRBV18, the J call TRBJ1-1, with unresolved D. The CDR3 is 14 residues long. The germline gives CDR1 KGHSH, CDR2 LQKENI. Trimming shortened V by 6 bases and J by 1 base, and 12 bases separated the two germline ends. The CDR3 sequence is CASSREASNTEAFF. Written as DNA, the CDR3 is TGTGCCAGCTCCCGGGAAGCTTCGAACACTGAAGCTTTCTTT.

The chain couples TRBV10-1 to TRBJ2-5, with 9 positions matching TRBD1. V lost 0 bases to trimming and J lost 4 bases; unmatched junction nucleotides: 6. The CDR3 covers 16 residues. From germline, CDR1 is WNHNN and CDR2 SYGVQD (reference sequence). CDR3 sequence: CASSESTGTGPETQYF. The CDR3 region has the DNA TGCGCCAGCAGTGAGTCTACCGGGACAGGGCCAGAGACCCAGTACTTC.

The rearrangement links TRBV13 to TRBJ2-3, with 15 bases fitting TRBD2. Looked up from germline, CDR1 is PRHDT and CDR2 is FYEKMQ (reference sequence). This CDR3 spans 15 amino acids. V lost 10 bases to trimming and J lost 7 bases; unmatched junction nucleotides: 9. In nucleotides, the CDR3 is TGTGCCATCTCAGGGGGACTAGCGGGAGGAAATACGCAGTATTTT. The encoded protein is CAISGGLAGGNTQYF.

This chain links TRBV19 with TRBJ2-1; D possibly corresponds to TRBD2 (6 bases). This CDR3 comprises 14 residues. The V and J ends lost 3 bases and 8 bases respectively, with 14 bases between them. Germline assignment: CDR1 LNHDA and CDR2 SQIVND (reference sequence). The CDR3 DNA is TGTGCCAGTAGTATCGGTGGAGGGGCCGATGAGCAGTTCTTC. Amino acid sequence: CASSIGGGADEQFF.

The CDR3 reads CASSQGQGTQTQYF. The DNA of the CDR3 is TGTGCCAGCAGCCAAGGACAGGGGACACAGACCCAGTACTTC. The chain couples TRBV27 to TRBJ2-5; 9 bases line up with TRBD1. This CDR3 is built from 14 residues. Germline values: CDR1 MNHEY, CDR2 SMNVEV (reference sequence). V lost 6 bases and J lost 6; bases outside the gene matches: 8.

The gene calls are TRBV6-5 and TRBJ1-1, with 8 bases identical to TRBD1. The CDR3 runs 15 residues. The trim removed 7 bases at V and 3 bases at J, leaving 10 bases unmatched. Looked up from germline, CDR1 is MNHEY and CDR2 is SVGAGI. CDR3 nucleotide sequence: TGTGCCAGCACGCCGGACAGGGCCGTGTACACTGAAGCTTTCTTT. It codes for CASTPDRAVYTEAFF.